A selection of T cell receptor beta chains follows, all from one sample in a study of T cells in Graves' hyperthyroidism and ophthalmopathy. TCRdb independently ran MiXCR on the multiplex PCR reads; one entry per CDR3 protein. The table shows more than 350,000 distinct CDR3 sequences, with around 13% occurring only once. The specimen was blood. Every receptor here comes from a woman aged 25 to 39 with Graves' ophthalmopathy. The CDR3 runs from the conserved cysteine through the conserved F or W. D genes are given only for firm matches. The size of a clone is reported for some rows only, either as once, few or many, or as a class for expanded clones.

V gene: TRBV5-1; J gene: TRBJ2-7; D gene: TRBD1; clone size: many; CDR3 protein: CASSFHKDRVDYEQYF; CDR3 DNA: TGCGCCAGCAGCTTTCATAAGGACAGGGTGGACTACGAGCAGTACTTC
V gene: TRBV20-1; J gene: TRBJ2-1; D gene: NA; clone size: few; CDR3 protein: CSARDRTSDREQFF; CDR3 DNA: TGCAGTGCTAGAGATCGCACTAGTGATCGTGAGCAGTTCTTC
V gene: TRBV20-1; J gene: TRBJ1-6; D gene: TRBD1; clone size: many; CDR3 protein: CSANRDRVNSPLHF; CDR3 DNA: TGCAGTGCTAACCGGGACAGGGTCAATTCACCCCTCCACTTT
V gene: TRBV4-2; J gene: TRBJ1-5; D gene: TRBD1; clone size: few; CDR3 protein: CASSQEGQSNQPQHF; CDR3 DNA: TGTGCCAGCAGCCAAGAGGGACAGAGCAATCAGCCCCAGCATTTT
V gene: TRBV15; J gene: TRBJ2-1; D gene: NA; clone size: many; CDR3 protein: CATSRVRQGGNEQFF; CDR3 DNA: TGTGCCACCAGCAGAGTAAGGCAGGGCGGCAATGAGCAGTTCTTC
V gene: TRBV12-3/TRBV12-4; J gene: TRBJ2-5; D gene: NA; clone size: many; CDR3 protein: CASSSPSSVETQYF; CDR3 DNA: TGTGCCAGCAGTTCCCCATCTAGCGTGGAGACCCAGTACTTC
V gene: TRBV4-2; J gene: TRBJ1-2; D gene: TRBD1; clone size: many; CDR3 protein: CASSQDCCNGQGRREDYGYTF; CDR3 DNA: TGTGCCAGCAGCCAAGATTGCTGCAATGGACAGGGGCGCAGGGAAGACTATGGCTACACCTTC
V gene: TRBV28; J gene: TRBJ2-3; D gene: NA; clone size: many; CDR3 protein: CANSLWGTGSRTDTQYF; CDR3 DNA: TGTGCCAACAGTTTATGGGGTACAGGGAGCCGCACAGATACGCAGTATTTT
V gene: TRBV29-1; J gene: TRBJ2-2; D gene: NA; clone size: NA; CDR3 protein: CSIEFGGASGELFF; CDR3 DNA: TGCAGCATTGAGTTCGGGGGCGCGTCCGGGGAGCTGTTTTTT
V gene: TRBV5-1; J gene: TRBJ1-5; D gene: NA; clone size: few; CDR3 protein: CVSSLGGAQPQHF; CDR3 DNA: TGCGTCAGCAGCTTGGGGGGAGCTCAGCCCCAGCATTTT
V gene: TRBV28; J gene: TRBJ1-5; D gene: TRBD1; clone size: NA; CDR3 protein: CASSLTTGGFNQPQHF; CDR3 DNA: TGTGCCAGCAGCCTGACGACAGGGGGCTTCAATCAGCCCCAGCATTTT
V gene: TRBV2; J gene: TRBJ2-5; D gene: TRBD1; clone size: NA; CDR3 protein: CASGAGGETQYF; CDR3 DNA: TGTGCCAGCGGGGCAGGGGGAGAGACCCAGTACTTC
V gene: TRBV13; J gene: TRBJ2-1; D gene: TRBD2; clone size: many; CDR3 protein: CASSLVGGGAGEQFF; CDR3 DNA: TGTGCCAGCAGCTTAGTTGGCGGGGGGGCCGGTGAGCAGTTCTTC
V gene: TRBV12-3/TRBV12-4; J gene: TRBJ1-6; D gene: NA; clone size: many; CDR3 protein: CASSPGGYNSPLHF; CDR3 DNA: TGTGCCAGCAGCCCTGGGGGCTATAATTCACCCCTCCACTTT
V gene: TRBV27; J gene: TRBJ2-7; D gene: NA; clone size: few; CDR3 protein: CASSLARSGYEQYF; CDR3 DNA: TGTGCCAGCAGTTTAGCCAGGAGTGGCTACGAGCAGTACTTC
V gene: TRBV7-8; J gene: TRBJ2-7; D gene: NA; clone size: NA; CDR3 protein: CASSLVDVNSEQYF; CDR3 DNA: TGTGCCAGCAGCTTAGTGGACGTCAATTCCGAGCAGTACTTC
V gene: TRBV2; J gene: TRBJ2-3; D gene: NA; clone size: NA; CDR3 protein: CASSEVLPSTDTQYF; CDR3 DNA: TGTGCCAGCAGTGAAGTACTGCCCAGCACAGATACGCAGTATTTT
V gene: TRBV10-3; J gene: TRBJ2-1; D gene: NA; clone size: NA; CDR3 protein: CAISGEPSGNEQFF; CDR3 DNA: TGTGCCATCAGTGGAGAACCAAGTGGGAATGAGCAGTTCTTC